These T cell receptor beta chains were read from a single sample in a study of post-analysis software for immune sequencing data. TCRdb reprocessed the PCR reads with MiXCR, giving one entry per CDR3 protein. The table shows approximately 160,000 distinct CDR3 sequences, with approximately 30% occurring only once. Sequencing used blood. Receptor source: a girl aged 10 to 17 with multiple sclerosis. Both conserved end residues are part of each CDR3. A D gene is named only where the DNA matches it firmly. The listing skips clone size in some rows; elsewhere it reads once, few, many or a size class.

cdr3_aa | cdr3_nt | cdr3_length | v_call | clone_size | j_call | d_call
CASSQPTSGGAHEQYF | TGCGCCAGCAGCCAGCCCACTAGCGGGGGGGCCCACGAGCAGTACTTC | 16 | TRBV5-5 | NA | TRBJ2-7 | TRBD2
CSAARGFGYNEQFF | TGCAGTGCTGCCCGGGGTTTCGGCTACAATGAGCAGTTCTTC | 14 | TRBV20-1 | many | TRBJ2-1 | NA
CASSLLRGLADNEQFF | TGTGCCAGCAGCTTACTGAGGGGGCTAGCGGACAATGAGCAGTTCTTC | 16 | TRBV5-6 | many | TRBJ2-1 | NA
CASSLDSAEYNEQFF | TGTGCCAGCAGCTTAGATTCGGCAGAGTATAATGAGCAGTTCTTC | 15 | TRBV11-2 | NA | TRBJ2-1 | NA
CASTSGTSHSGANVLTF | TGTGCCAGCACCTCTGGGACATCCCACTCTGGGGCCAACGTCCTGACTTTC | 17 | TRBV11-1 | many | TRBJ2-6 | NA
CASSLLAESSYNEQFF | TGCGCCAGCAGCTTACTAGCAGAAAGCTCCTACAATGAGCAGTTCTTC | 16 | TRBV5-1 | few | TRBJ2-1 | NA
CASSSSGQGGEQYF | TGTGCCAGCAGTTCCTCCGGACAGGGCGGCGAGCAGTACTTC | 14 | TRBV6-6 | many | TRBJ2-7 | TRBD1
CASSLGVGDYEQYF | TGTGCCAGCAGCTTGGGGGTGGGGGACTACGAGCAGTACTTC | 14 | TRBV11-2 | NA | TRBJ2-7 | NA
CASSLYPGTDTQYF | TGTGCCAGCAGCCTCTACCCCGGGACAGATACGCAGTATTTT | 14 | TRBV7-9 | few | TRBJ2-3 | NA
CASSLWGGVTDTQYF | TGTGCCAGCAGCTTATGGGGCGGGGTCACAGATACGCAGTATTTT | 15 | TRBV7-2 | few | TRBJ2-3 | NA
CSHRGRKQETQYF | TGCAGCCACAGGGGGCGAAAACAAGAGACCCAGTACTTC | 13 | TRBV29-1 | many | TRBJ2-5 | TRBD1
CATSDLKNQETQYF | TGTGCCACCAGTGATTTGAAAAACCAAGAGACCCAGTACTTC | 14 | TRBV24-1 | many | TRBJ2-5 | NA
CAWDTGIRPNYGYTF | TGTGCCTGGGATACAGGGATCAGGCCTAACTATGGCTACACCTTC | 15 | TRBV30 | NA | TRBJ1-2 | NA
CAWSPHLDRGKTQYF | TGTGCCTGGAGTCCCCACCTCGACAGGGGGAAGACCCAGTACTTC | 15 | TRBV30 | NA | TRBJ2-5 | TRBD1
CSAETAGGHYTEAFF | TGCAGTGCCGAGACGGCAGGGGGGCACTATACTGAAGCTTTCTTT | 15 | TRBV20-1 | NA | TRBJ1-1 | TRBD1
CASSPYGRTDTQYF | TGTGCCAGCAGCCCCTACGGCCGCACAGATACGCAGTATTTT | 14 | TRBV11-2 | NA | TRBJ2-3 | NA
CSAIRGTSGNNEQFF | TGCAGTGCTATCCGTGGGACTAGCGGAAACAATGAGCAGTTCTTC | 15 | TRBV20-1 | many | TRBJ2-1 | TRBD2
CASSLSRTYEQYF | TGCGCCAGCAGCTTGTCACGGACCTACGAGCAGTACTTC | 13 | TRBV5-1 | many | TRBJ2-7 | NA
CATSAPPSTVYNERFF | TGTGCCACCAGTGCCCCCCCCAGTACCGTATACAATGAGCGGTTCTTC | 16 | TRBV24-1 | NA | TRBJ2-1 | NA
CATSDIAGADSYNEQFF | TGTGCCACCAGTGACATAGCGGGAGCCGACTCCTACAATGAGCAGTTCTTC | 17 | TRBV24-1 | many | TRBJ2-1 | TRBD2
CASSQTQMNYGYTF | TGCGCCAGCAGCCAAACTCAAATGAACTATGGCTACACCTTC | 14 | TRBV4-1 | NA | TRBJ1-2 | NA
CSAPKGSMNTEAFF | TGCAGTGCTCCTAAGGGGAGTATGAACACTGAAGCTTTCTTT | 14 | TRBV20-1 | NA | TRBJ1-1 | NA
CASSPQEFLNNGQYF | TGTGCCAGCAGCCCACAGGAATTCCTAAACAATGGGCAGTACTTC | 15 | TRBV7-7 | NA | TRBJ2-5 | NA